A single sample gave rise to the 6 T cell receptor beta chains below, sequenced in a study of monozygotic twins with cystic fibrosis. Sequencing used immunoSEQ multiplex PCR; TCRdb keeps in-frame clones, though not all of them. The table shows about 29,000 clones, with just under 85% occurring only once. Specimen: blood. These receptors came from a girl aged 2-10 years with cystic fibrosis.

This clone was recorded a few times. The chain combines TRBV6-1 with TRBJ2-7; TRBD2 aligns across 12 bases. In germline, CDR1 is MNHNS, CDR2 SASEGT. V lost 10 bases, J lost 6 bases, and 13 bases stayed unmatched. The CDR3 length is 15 residues. CDR3 DNA sequence: TGTGCCATCGGTACGTTCGGACTAGCGGGACCCGAGCAGTACTTC. Its protein product is CAIGTFGLAGPEQYF.

This clone occurred once. This chain uses TRBV7-2 with TRBJ2-7; 9 nucleotides match TRBD2. Unmatched junction bases numbered 10, after V lost 8 bases and J lost 2 bases. Germline V gene sequence: CDR1 SGHTA, CDR2 FQGNSA. This CDR3 has 15 amino acids. The CDR3 DNA follows: TGTGCCAGCGCCCCCTGGACTAGCGCCGCCTACGAGCAGTACTTC. Translation: CASAPWTSAAYEQYF.

The chain combines TRBV28 with TRBJ1-2, with 9 bases aligning to TRBD1. The CDR3 has 14 residues. Germline V lookup: CDR1 MDHEN, CDR2 SYDVKM. J gave up 4 bases and V 8 bases, and 8 bases lay outside the gene matches. In DNA, the CDR3 is TGTGCCAGCGGACCGGGACAGGGATTCTATGGCTACACCTTC. Its translation is CASGPGQGFYGYTF.

The V and J genes are TRBV4-1 and TRBJ1-2; a possible D gene is TRBD1 (5 bases). The CDR3 covers 15 residues. Deletions cut 0 bases from V and 7 bases from J, with 15 bases between. The V gene's germline CDR1 is MGHRA and CDR2 YSYEKL. CDR3 sequence reads: CASSQDEGLSSGYTF. The DNA of the CDR3 is TGCGCCAGCAGCCAAGACGAGGGACTCAGTTCTGGCTACACCTTC.

The chain links TRBV19 to TRBJ2-7; perhaps TRBD1 as D (5 bases). CDR1 and CDR2 from the germline V gene are LNHDA and SQIVND (reference sequence). The CDR3 is made up of 16 amino acids. Trimming shortened V by 3 bases and J by 0 bases, and 15 bases separated the two germline ends. CDR3 sequence (DNA): TGTGCCAGTAGTATGAGCCCAGGGCGGAGCTCCTACGAGCAGTACTTC. The encoded protein is CASSMSPGRSSYEQYF.

The chain combines TRBV5-1 with TRBJ2-1, with D unclear. In germline, CDR1 is SGHRS, CDR2 YFSETQ. V shed 1 base and J shed 9 bases, with 17 bases lying between them. The CDR3 consists of 15 residues. The DNA for the CDR3 is TGCGCCAGCAGCTTGTCCGCTACAAGTACGGGTGAGCAGTTCTTC. It encodes CASSLSATSTGEQFF.